A selection of T cell receptor beta chains follows, all from one sample in a study of long-term antiretroviral therapy in people with HIV. Some clones are missing from TCRdb's copy, which holds only in-frame ones; the method was immunoSEQ multiplex PCR. Counted here are 15,000 or so clones, approximately 85% occurring once; the ten biggest clones make up around 7.6%. The sample consisted of unsorted PBMCs, taken at the start of antiretroviral therapy. These receptor sequences come from a man younger than 45 with HIV. The CDR3 runs from the conserved cysteine through the conserved F or W. D genes are given only for firm matches. Expanded clones get a size class; other rows say once, few or many, or leave the size out.

TRBV9	TRBJ1-1	once	.	TGTGCCAGCAGCGTAGAAGCGCAGGCGAACACTGAAGCTTTCTTT	CASSVEAQANTEAFF
TRBV9	TRBJ2-5	.	.	TGTGCCAGCAGCGTAGAGGGGGGCCGCGAGACCCAGTACTTC	CASSVEGGRETQYF
TRBV30	TRBJ2-5	.	.	TGTGCCTGGAGTGAAGAGACCCAGTACTTC	CAWSEETQYF
TRBV7-9	TRBJ1-3	.	.	TGTGCCAGCAGGCCCCCGGGAAACACCATATATTTT	CASRPPGNTIYF
TRBV30	TRBJ1-1	once	.	TGTGCCTGGAGAGGTATGAAAACTGAAGCTTTCTTT	CAWRGMKTEAFF
TRBV30	TRBJ2-5	.	.	TGTGCCTGGAGGTGGAGAGGGCAAGAGACCCAGTACTTC	CAWRWRGQETQYF
TRBV4-2	TRBJ2-2	.	.	TGTGCCAGCAGCCTCATATCGGGCACCGGGGAGCTGTTTTTT	CASSLISGTGELFF
TRBV10-2	TRBJ2-1	.	TRBD2	TGCGCCAGCAGTGAGTCTCCTTTCGGACTAGCAGATAATGAGCAGTTCTTC	CASSESPFGLADNEQFF
TRBV6-5	TRBJ2-5	once	.	TGTGCCAGCAGTTACGGTGGGCTATGGTACTTC	CASSYGGLWYF
TRBV19	TRBJ1-1	.	.	TGTGCCAGGCTTCCGACAGGGAACACTGAAGCTTTCTTT	CARLPTGNTEAFF
TRBV5-1	TRBJ2-3	.	.	TGCGCCAGCAGCTTGGGCGGGGCAGGATACACAGATACGCAGTATTTT	CASSLGGAGYTDTQYF
TRBV9	TRBJ1-3	.	TRBD1	TGTGCCAGCAGCCCGCGACAGGGCCAGTCTGGAAACACCATATATTTT	CASSPRQGQSGNTIYF
TRBV9	TRBJ1-1	.	.	TGTGCCAGCAGCGTAGATGTGGGGAAGGGGAACACTGAAGCTTTCTTT	CASSVDVGKGNTEAFF
TRBV19	TRBJ2-7	.	TRBD2	TGTGCCAGCCAACCGGCTAGCGGGGCCTACGAGCAGTACTTC	CASQPASGAYEQYF
TRBV10-3	TRBJ1-2	.	.	TGTGCCATCAGTGCGCAACAGGGAGGATATGGCTACACCTTC	CAISAQQGGYGYTF
TRBV28	TRBJ1-4	.	.	TGTGCCAGCAGCACCGAAGGGACGGGAAATGAAAAACTGTTTTTT	CASSTEGTGNEKLFF
TRBV7-9	TRBJ2-7	medium-sized	TRBD1	TGTGCCAGCAGAACCGGGACAGGGGACGGAGAGCAGTACTTC	CASRTGTGDGEQYF
TRBV5-4	TRBJ2-5	.	.	TGTGCCAGCAGCTTTCGGGGCGGGGAGACCCAGTACTTC	CASSFRGGETQYF
TRBV2	TRBJ2-4	.	.	TGTGCCAGCAGTGGCCTGCCGCCAAACATTCAGTACTTC	CASSGLPPNIQYF
TRBV4-3	TRBJ2-7	few	.	TGCGCCAGCAGCCAAGATGGAGGGTTCGAGCAGTACTTC	CASSQDGGFEQYF
TRBV11-1	TRBJ2-7	.	.	TGTGCCAGCAGCTCCGACGACTACGAGCAGTACTTC	CASSSDDYEQYF
TRBV27	TRBJ1-2	few	.	TGTGCCAGCAGTTTCCGACTGAACTATGGCTACACCTTC	CASSFRLNYGYTF
TRBV6-5	TRBJ2-7	.	TRBD1	TGTGCCAGCAACAACCGGGACAGGGGGCTCCACGAGCAGTACTTC	CASNNRDRGLHEQYF
TRBV5-1	TRBJ2-5	.	.	TGCGCCAGCAGCTTGGCCGGGGCAGGGTCCCAAGAGACCCAGTACTTC	CASSLAGAGSQETQYF
TRBV5-8	TRBJ2-2	.	TRBD1	TGTGCCAGCAGCTGGACAGGGGCCGGGGAGCTGTTTTTT	CASSWTGAGELFF
TRBV27	TRBJ2-7	.	TRBD1	TGTGCCAGCAGTTTAAAAACAGGGGGCAACTACGAGCAGTACTTC	CASSLKTGGNYEQYF
TRBV4-2	TRBJ2-3	.	TRBD2	TGTGCCAGCAGCCAAGATCTAGCGGCTACGCAGTATTTT	CASSQDLAATQYF
TRBV7-9	TRBJ2-1	.	.	TGTGCCAGCAGCTCGGGGGTAAGGGGCTCCTACAATGAGCAGTTCTTC	CASSSGVRGSYNEQFF
TRBV7-6	TRBJ2-2	.	TRBD2	TGTGCCAGCAGCCGGGACTATACCGGGGAGCTGTTTTTT	CASSRDYTGELFF
TRBV5-4	TRBJ2-7	few	.	TGTGCCAGCAGCTGGAGACAGGGACTCAGCTCCTACGAGCAGTACTTC	CASSWRQGLSSYEQYF
TRBV14	TRBJ2-2	.	.	TGTGCCAGCAGCCAAGGTTACCTCTCGAACACCGGGGAGCTGTTTTTT	CASSQGYLSNTGELFF
TRBV6-1	TRBJ1-5	.	TRBD1	TGTGCCAGCAGAGACGGACAGGGTAGGCAGCCCCAGCATTTT	CASRDGQGRQPQHF
TRBV10-1	TRBJ2-5	.	.	TGCGCCAGCCCTAGGGCGCAGTACTTC	CASPRAQYF
TRBV4-3	TRBJ1-1	.	.	TGCGCCAGCAGCCAAGAGCTGGCAGAAGAAGCTTTCTTT	CASSQELAEEAFF
TRBV19	TRBJ2-3	.	TRBD1	TGTGCCAGTAGTATCCGACAGGGGGCAGGGGATACGCAGTATTTT	CASSIRQGAGDTQYF
TRBV7-1	TRBJ2-7	once	.	TGTGCCAGCAGCGACCGGGCAACAGCCTACGAGCAGTACTTC	CASSDRATAYEQYF
TRBV27	TRBJ1-4	.	.	TGTGCCAGCAGTTCAGAACCCGGACGGGGGAATGAAAAACTGTTTTTT	CASSSEPGRGNEKLFF